One and the same sample provided the 4 T cell receptor beta chains below, sequenced in a study of cytomegalovirus exposure and HLA in healthy donors. The PCR used 60 Vbeta and 13 Jbeta primers. Using immunoSEQ multiplex PCR, the repertoire was profiled, and TCRdb retains in-frame clones only, with some absent. The sample contains about 78,000 clones, about 88% of which appear only once. Source material: PBMCs. These receptors originate from a woman aged 50 to 60 in good health and CMV-seronegative.

The rearrangement links TRBV29-1 to TRBJ2-1; possible D gene TRBD1, 6 bases. Germline values: CDR1 SQVTM, CDR2 ANQGSEA. This CDR3 has 12 amino acids. Deletions cut 4 bases from V and 7 bases from J, with 11 bases between. CDR3 residues: CSVARGTNEQFF. Written as DNA, the CDR3 is TGCAGCGTTGCCAGGGGTACTAATGAGCAGTTCTTC.

V usage is TRBV25-1 and J usage is TRBJ1-1; possibly TRBD1 for D (5 bases). Looked up from germline, CDR1 is MGHDK and CDR2 is SYGVNS. The germline V and J ends were trimmed by 4 bases and 4 bases, with 10 bases remaining between them. This CDR3 has 13 residues. The CDR3 DNA reads TGTGCCAGCAGTGTTCAGGGATTCACTGAAGCTTTCTTT. Translated: CASSVQGFTEAFF.

J is TRBJ2-1 and V is TRBV6-4, with a weak D call TRBD2 (6 bases). The CDR3 is made up of 12 amino acids. V gave up 2 bases and J gave up 8 bases, with 7 bases separating them. Germline CDR1 MRHNA, CDR2 SNTAGT. CDR3 region: CASSDTGDEQFF. DNA of the CDR3: TGTGCCAGCAGTGACACGGGGGATGAGCAGTTCTTC.

This chain uses TRBV28 with TRBJ2-5, with D hard to call. The CDR3 runs 14 residues. The germline V gene encodes CDR1 MDHEN and CDR2 SYDVKM. V was cut by 2 bases and J by 2 bases, with 9 bases left in between. CDR3 in amino acids: CASSLNQIQETQYF. The CDR3 coding sequence is TGTGCCAGCAGTTTAAATCAGATTCAAGAGACCCAGTACTTC. Full variable domain (remainder filled in from reference TRBV28 and TRBJ2-5): DVKVTQSSRYLVKRTGEKVFLECVQDMDHENMFWYRQDPGLGLRLIYFSYDVKMKEKGDIPEGYSVSREKKERFSLILESASTNQTSMYLCASSLNQIQETQYFGPGTRLLVL.